This TCR beta chain stems from a study of CD8+ T cells in alopecia areata. Looking at the study overall: For the treated group, dosing was oral tofacitinib at 5 to 10 mg twice daily.

This clone occurred a few times. Antigen: not known. Separation by sorting yielded CD4+ and CD8+ T cells from PBMCs. After isolation, RNA underwent reverse transcription to generate cDNA as the sequencing template. Profiled with immunoSEQ multiplex PCR; TCRdb holds only in-frame clones, not every one. The sample yields approximately 180,000 clones, about 63% seen once. Overall study findings and caveats: Higher clonality was seen in lesional scalp than in normal scalp, especially in alopecia totalis/universalis. Possibly because of HLA-related factors, TCR sharing was less clear across patients than in mice.

The CDR3 is 13 amino acids. With V trimmed by 7 bases and J by 2 bases, 6 bases remained unmatched. The germline gives CDR1 SQVTM, CDR2 ANQGSEA. This sequence was found in a human donor with alopecia areata. The specimen was CD4+ T cells sorted from blood, collected at week 0. The chain has TRBV29-1 and TRBJ1-1, with TRBD1 matching over 8 bases. The CDR3 reads CSGNRGTNTEAFF. CDR3 in DNA: TGCAGCGGTAACAGGGGGACCAACACTGAAGCTTTCTTT.